This T cell receptor beta chain came from a study of cytomegalovirus exposure and HLA in healthy donors (dated by TCRdb to the late 2010s). A note on the overall study: In an earlier analysis of 587 of the donors, less than 350 Gb of sequence data and 120 million or so unique TCR beta sequences from 180 million or so T cells were reported. Approximately 300 gigabases of sequencing data and around 85 million unique TCR sequences made up an early release that covered approximately 650 HLA-typed donors. Of the roughly 400 genotyped donors, approximately 83% fell in the genetic ancestry cluster associated with self-reported Caucasian donors. The aim of the study was to test whether cataloging public T cell receptors could identify signatures of past pathogen exposure. The study used immunosequencing to profile the T cell repertoires of approximately 640 subjects and linked those repertoires to cytomegalovirus serostatus. In addition to the first cohort of approximately 670 subjects, a separate validation cohort of under 150 different subjects was used. To predict cytomegalovirus infection status, the study brought together high-throughput TCR immunosequencing, statistical association of individual TCRs with disease status, and machine learning. A later analysis re-analyzed previously published TCR beta repertoires from about 730 donors and added high-resolution HLA genotyping to study TCR occurrence patterns. Rather than using new phenotypic data, the later analysis identified candidate immune exposures from TCR beta sequences and from how often those sequences occurred across donors. An earlier analysis of around 640 of the donors used high-throughput TCR beta sequencing to judge whether each TCR beta V gene segment behaved as functional or pseudogenic. Alongside the repertoire data, information on donor age, sex, ethnicity and CMV serostatus was compiled. In a later genetic analysis, genome-wide SNP genotypes for 398 of the 666 donors were used, and that subset was treated as a discovery cohort. Every repertoire in the discovery cohort had been generated on one and the same sequencing platform. Both class I and class II loci were covered by HLA typing, at four-digit resolution. Typing coverage varied by locus: roughly 620-640 donors for A, B, C, DRB1 and DQB1; under 550 for DQA1; about 570 for DPA1; roughly 450 for DPB1. Because of strong linkage in the cohort, roughly five DR-DQ haplotypes were treated as single units for association and clustering. Among 300 to 450 genotyped donors of the cohort, an average of approximately 230,000 unique TCR beta nucleotide sequences were sequenced per donor, about a sixth of them non-productive. Findings and caveats that apply to the study as a whole: The earlier analysis of approximately 560 of the donors excluded 15 to 20 rarely observed V segments, including chromosome 9 orphons, because counts were too low. Several of the top co-occurrence clusters appeared to be linked to parvovirus B19, influenza, CMV and Epstein-Barr virus, according to a later analysis. Presence/absence analyses assumed roughly uniform sequencing depth across donors, an assumption that may not hold. This cohort had only TCR beta chains sequenced, and the lack of alpha or paired-chain data limited which features could be detected. Immune exposure information for the cohort was limited to CMV serostatus. A cluster of highly shared sequence variants was judged likely to represent a technical artifact of the sequencing pipeline. A further reported finding was that TCR beta sequences accurately predicted the HLA-A and HLA-B alleles for most subjects in the first cohort. Because HLA typing was missing for some donors at each locus, association tests included only the typed subset. A later analysis found that TCR association rates varied across HLA loci, with DRB1 alleles showing the most associated TCRs and HLA-C alleles the fewest. Strong co-occurrence of HLA alleles, especially DR and DQ, made assigning TCR associations to individual alleles difficult. An association between a missense DCLRE1C variant and V-gene and J-gene trimming of TCR beta chains was found in a later genetic analysis and replicated in an independent cohort. Most TCR sequences were observed very rarely across donors, whereas some public TCRs were present in many individuals. Linkage disequilibrium might explain the correlated functional status among segregating V segments, but an unknown experimental factor could not be ruled out. Because the 87-base-pair reads could not distinguish some IMGT-functional V segments, including TRBV6-2 and TRBV6-3, those segments were excluded. The study listed 150 to 200 TCR beta chains as associated with cytomegalovirus. According to a later analysis, most CMV-associated TCR beta chains appeared to be HLA-restricted, and the HLA associations seemed to be driven largely by CMV exposure. An earlier analysis of some 590 of the donors showed that most TCR beta V segments appeared in productive rearrangements either about 90% or about 30% of the time, which broadly matched IMGT annotations. In a later analysis, HLA-associated TCR beta chains showed more clonal expansion and lower generation probabilities than non-associated chains that were equally common. In vitro tests confirmed that three of the cytomegalovirus-associated TCR beta chains recognize cytomegalovirus antigens. In a later analysis, about 16,000 TCR beta sequences were associated with specific HLA alleles at a false discovery rate of 0.05. The authors suggested that the approach could potentially be extended to other disease states and immunological phenotypes. According to a later genetic analysis, donors in an Asian-associated ancestry cluster had fewer N-insertions in productive TCRs than the roughly 660-donor mean. The classifier was reported to diagnose cytomegalovirus status with high specificity and sensitivity in both the original cohort and the validation cohort.

Notes on this clone: This receptor's antigen is unknown. Within one base of it there is no much larger clone, and no base qualities were kept.

In total, roughly 670 healthy bone marrow donors made up the cohort. At the time of sampling, every cohort member was nominally healthy, though immune exposures that went unrecorded were likely present. The donor tested CMV seropositive and was one of the 289 seropositive cohort members. A peripheral blood sample was collected from each donor, and TCR beta sequencing was performed on peripheral blood mononuclear cells. Genomic DNA was extracted from the blood cell samples with the Qiagen DNeasy Blood Extraction Kit. Sequences SGHAT (CDR1) and FQDESV (CDR2) are obtained from the germline V gene (reference sequence). V has 5 bases trimmed and J has 4 bases trimmed; junction bases matching no gene number 9. The CDR3 has 16 amino acids, counting the end cysteine and phenylalanine. The entry retains the CDR3 DNA only, 48 bases that are in frame from base 1. Libraries were constructed by the immunoSEQ multiplex PCR assay. A mixture of 60 forward primers for TCR Vbeta segments and 13 reverse primers for TCR Jbeta segments was used in the multiplex PCR. The CDR3 region of rearranged TCR beta genes was amplified from genomic DNA by a multiplex PCR assay. Amplified TCR beta libraries were sequenced as 87-base-pair reads on the Illumina HiSeq System. Processing in the source paper ran as follows. Across the 670 or so repertoires, a later analysis counted some 81 million unique TCR beta chains, 8.5 million to 12 million of which were shared by at least two donors. To remove PCR and sequencing errors, raw reads were error-corrected and collapsed into unique sequences using a nearest-neighbor algorithm that merged closely related sequences. Alignment of CDR3 sequences to IMGT reference sequences was used to assign V, D and J gene segments. For a sequence to be retained, a match of at least six nucleotides was required to both a V gene segment and a J gene segment. A rearrangement was called productive if the CDR3 had no stop codons and remained in frame with V and J, and every other rearrangement was called non-productive. CDR3 was defined by IMGT convention, running from the second conserved V-encoded cysteine to the conserved J-encoded phenylalanine. The earlier analysis of about 570 of the donors excluded any sequence lacking an unambiguous match to a single V gene segment. An earlier analysis of a few hundred of the donors called V segments functional above 56.7% productive rearrangements and segregating when the between-donor standard deviation exceeded 5%. A statistical classification framework was built for diagnosing cytomegalovirus status from the catalog of TCR beta chain sequences. In a later analysis, TCR nucleotide sequences were compared against IMGT/GENE-DB human TR gene sequences so that V and J genes could be assigned. A later analysis assigned CDR3 sequences and most-parsimonious VDJ recombination scenarios with the TCRdist pipeline. In a later analysis, each TCR beta chain was defined by its CDR3 amino acid sequence together with its V-gene family, and reads without a unique V-gene family were excluded. A later analysis removed nearly 600 highly shared, low-generation-probability nucleotide sequences to deal with suspected cross-contamination and a sequencing artifact. A later analysis calculated a clonal expansion index for each public chain from normalized within-repertoire ranks of inferred template counts. A later analysis computed generation probabilities with a VDJ recombination model fitted to out-of-frame rearrangements, and checked the results against IGoR. Hypergeometric tests were used in a later analysis to score TCR-TCR, TCR-HLA and TCR-CMV co-occurrence, with a repertoire-size bias correction applied to the TCR pairs. In a later analysis, false discovery rates were estimated by permuting HLA or CMV assignments 20 times. In a later analysis, co-occurring TCRs were grouped with DBSCAN, and TCRdist sequence similarity was added when clustering was performed within HLA-allele-positive subsets. Repertoires with fewer than 30,000 or more than 120,000 public chains were left out of co-occurrence clustering, as were a handful of repertoires with anomalous nucleotide sharing. As stored in TCRdb, this immuneACCESS dataset retains in-frame rearrangements with V and J assigned. A fraction of the clones does not appear; measured against another copy, unresolved V genes explain less than half of the discrepancy, and the remainder lacks a known reason. V and J calls and clone size are given by that table; D and trimming were obtained from the DNA. The table for this sample lists around 120,000 clones; about 68% of them were counted only once. The top ten clones comprise about 9.9% of the sample.

The chain is encoded by TRBV11-1 joined to TRBJ1-1, with 11 bases aligning to TRBD1. The source material was PBMCs. This receptor was obtained from a woman between 50 and 59 years old in good health and CMV-seropositive. At the DNA level, the sequence is TGTGCCAGCAGCCCAAGGACAGGGGGCTTCGGCACTGAAGCTTTCTTT. Its translation is CASSPRTGGFGTEAFF.